This TCR beta chain was obtained from a study of cytomegalovirus exposure and HLA in healthy donors. The PCR made use of 60 Vbeta and 13 Jbeta primers. The protocol was immunoSEQ multiplex PCR, while the TCRdb copy is restricted to in-frame clones and leaves out a portion. Here the sample spans 150,000 to 200,000 clones, around 80% being singletons. V shed 8 bases, J shed 2 bases, and the junction held 3 bases outside the gene matches. Germline V gene sequence: CDR1 WNHNN, CDR2 SYGVQD (reference sequence). The CDR3 is 13 residues long. This TCR was recovered from a girl aged 10 to 17 in good health and CMV-seropositive. Sequenced: PBMCs. The rearrangement joins TRBV10-1 to TRBJ1-2; TRBD1 matches 9 bases. The DNA for the CDR3 is TGCGCCAGCGCCGGGACAGGGAACTATGGCTACACCTTC. Encoded protein: CASAGTGNYGYTF.